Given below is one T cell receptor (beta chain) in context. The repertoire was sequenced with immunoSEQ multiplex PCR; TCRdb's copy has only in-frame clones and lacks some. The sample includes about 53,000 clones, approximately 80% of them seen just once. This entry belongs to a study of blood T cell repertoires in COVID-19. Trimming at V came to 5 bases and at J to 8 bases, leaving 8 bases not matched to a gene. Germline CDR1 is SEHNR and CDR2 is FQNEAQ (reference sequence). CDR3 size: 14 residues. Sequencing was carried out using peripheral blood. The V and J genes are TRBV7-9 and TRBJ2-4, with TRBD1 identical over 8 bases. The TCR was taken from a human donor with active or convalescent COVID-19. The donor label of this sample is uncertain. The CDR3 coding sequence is TGTGCCAGCAGCATGGGACAGGCTAGGGACATTCAGTACTTC. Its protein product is CASSMGQARDIQYF.